Included here is one T cell receptor beta chain sequence, with context. This sample is part of a study of blood T cell repertoires in COVID-19. CDR1 and CDR2 from the germline V gene are KGHSH and LQKENI. There are 12 residues in the CDR3. V was cut by 5 bases and J by 7 bases, with 9 bases left in between. Only in-frame clones appear in the TCRdb table, and some are missing; sequencing was by immunoSEQ multiplex PCR. The table lists hundreds of thousands of clones, approximately 80% of them singletons. The chain couples TRBV18 to TRBJ2-1, with D maybe TRBD1 (5 bases). This TCR was recovered from a woman at least 80 years old with active or convalescent COVID-19. Source material: peripheral blood. The CDR3 nucleotides read TGTGCCAGCTCATCAAACAGGAATGAGCAGTTCTTC. This sequence encodes CASSSNRNEQFF.